These 21 T cell receptor beta chains originate from one sample sequenced in a study of T cells in Graves' hyperthyroidism and ophthalmopathy. Template material for amplifying TCR beta CDR3 regions consisted of RNA transcripts. The HTBI primer set was used in a first-round RT-PCR of the TCR CDR3. TCRdb recomputed calls from the multiplex PCR reads with MiXCR, one row per CDR3 protein. The sample has some 250,000 distinct CDR3 sequences, approximately 16% seen once; the top ten hold 30%. The sequenced sample was blood. These receptors originate from a woman between 50 and 59 years old with Graves' hyperthyroidism that later progressed to Graves' ophthalmopathy.

This clonotype was seen many times. The chain couples TRBV28 to TRBJ2-1; no definite D call. V lost 9 bases, J lost 0 bases, and 6 bases lay in between. CDR3 length: 12 residues. The V gene's germline CDR1 is MDHEN and CDR2 SYDVKM. The CDR3: CASRSSYNEQFF. The CDR3, as DNA: TGTGCCAGTCGGTCCTCCTACAATGAGCAGTTCTTC.

This clonotype was counted ten times or more. The V call is TRBV2, the J call TRBJ1-2; no definite D call. CDR1 and CDR2 from the germline V gene are SNHLY and FYNNEI. The CDR3 sequence is 13 residues long. V shed 7 bases and J shed 2 bases, with 11 bases lying between them. The CDR3 reads CASKQIQNYGYTF. The CDR3 region has the DNA TGTGCCAGCAAGCAGATTCAGAACTATGGCTACACCTTC.

Points on this clonotype: A single base separates this from a much larger clone, so it may be a read error. This chain connects TRBV5-1 to TRBJ2-1; 7 nucleotides line up with TRBD2. Germline CDR1 and CDR2: SGHRS and YFSETQ. This CDR3 is 17 amino acids long. Trimming at V came to 1 base and at J to 0 bases, leaving 7 bases not matched to a gene. Here the CDR3 reads CASSLKLAKSSYNEQFF. In DNA form, the CDR3 reads TGCGCCAGCAGCTTGAAACTAGCGAAGAGCTCCTACAATGAGCAGTTCTTC. Combining the CDR3 with reference TRBV5-1 and TRBJ2-1 gives the whole variable domain KAGVTQTPRYLIKTRGQQVTLSCSPISGHRSVSWYQQTPGQGLQFLFEYFSETQRNKGNFPGRFSGRQFSNSRSEMNVSTLELGDSALYLCASSLKLAKSSYNEQFFGPGTRLTVL.

This clonotype was seen repeatedly, ten times or more. The chain combines TRBV10-3 with TRBJ1-2; TRBD1 agrees at 8 bases. The CDR3 extends over 11 amino acids. Germline V CDR1 and CDR2: ENHRY, SYGVKD. V trimming: 11 bases; J trimming: 5 bases; junction bases outside the gene matches: 4. The CDR3 DNA is TGTGCCGGGACAGGCGGGTATGGCTACACCTTC. This codes for CAGTGGYGYTF.

This CDR3 is CASRFDRERYNEQFF. Written as DNA, the CDR3 is TGTGCCAGCAGGTTCGACAGGGAGAGGTACAATGAGCAGTTCTTC. This chain links TRBV28 with TRBJ2-1; 7 bases map to TRBD1. V dropped 6 bases and J dropped 4; count of bases not matched to a gene: 9. CDR1 MDHEN and CDR2 SYDVKM come from the germline V gene. The CDR3 totals 15 residues. Based on the CDR3 plus reference TRBV28 and TRBJ2-1, the full variable domain is DVKVTQSSRYLVKRTGEKVFLECVQDMDHENMFWYRQDPGLGLRLIYFSYDVKMKEKGDIPEGYSVSREKKERFSLILESASTNQTSMYLCASRFDRERYNEQFFGPGTRLTVL.

This clonotype was counted ten times or more. The chain recombines TRBV11-1 with TRBJ1-1; a possible D gene is TRBD1 (5 bases). V lost 5 bases and J lost 7, with 17 bases in between. The CDR3 length is 14 residues. Germline lookup yields CDR1 SGHAT and CDR2 FQDESV (reference sequence). CDR3 DNA sequence: TGTGCCAGCAGCCATCCTGGACAACCCCTTGAAGCTTTCTTT. Encoded protein: CASSHPGQPLEAFF.

This clonotype was detected many times. V usage is TRBV5-1 and J usage is TRBJ1-1, with 8 bases that match TRBD1. The CDR3 runs to 15 residues. V lost 2 bases to trimming and J lost 5 bases; unmatched junction nucleotides: 8. Looked up from germline, CDR1 is SGHRS and CDR2 is YFSETQ. The CDR3 DNA follows: TGCGCCAGCAGCTTTTCAGGGGGCATGGGAACTGAAGCTTTCTTT. Its translation is CASSFSGGMGTEAFF.

This clonotype was found many times. CDR3 residues: CATSRAGSSYNEQFF. The CDR3 region has the DNA TGTGCCACCAGTCGGGCGGGGAGCTCCTACAATGAGCAGTTCTTC. The chain joins TRBV24-1 to TRBJ2-1, with D possibly matching TRBD2 (6 bases). This CDR3 has 15 amino acids. Trimming stripped 6 bases from V and 0 bases from J, with 11 bases between. The germline gives CDR1 KGHDR, CDR2 SFDVKD.

This clonotype was observed at least ten times. This chain joins TRBV20-1 and TRBJ2-1, with 12 positions matching TRBD2. The germline V gene encodes CDR1 DFQATT and CDR2 SNEGSKA (reference sequence). CDR3 length: 15 amino acids. The V gene end was trimmed by 0 bases and the J gene end by 8 bases; junction bases not matched to a gene: 5. This chain's CDR3 is CSARDLAGGYYEQFF. The CDR3, as DNA: TGCAGTGCTAGAGATCTAGCGGGAGGGTACTATGAGCAGTTCTTC.

This chain links TRBV20-1 with TRBJ2-1; 8 bases match TRBD2. J lost 2 bases, V lost 1 base, and 4 bases had no gene match. The CDR3 sequence is 15 residues long. Germline V gene lookup returns CDR1 DFQATT and CDR2 SNEGSKA (reference sequence). The CDR3 coding sequence is TGCAGTGCTAGAGGGGATAGCGGGACCTACAATGAGCAGTTCTTC. Translated, it gives CSARGDSGTYNEQFF.

This clonotype was counted ten times or more. This chain uses TRBV28 with TRBJ2-7, with TRBD1 matching 9 bases. J was trimmed by 5 bases and V by 5 bases; bases with no gene match: 13. The CDR3 extends over 16 amino acids. Germline CDR1 reads MDHEN; CDR2 reads SYDVKM. The DNA for the CDR3 is TGTGCCAGCAGTCCCCGAGCCGGGACAGGGTCCCACGAGCAGTACTTC. Encoded protein: CASSPRAGTGSHEQYF.

This clonotype was seen ten or more times. The CDR3 sequence is CASSLDRGEANEKLFF. The CDR3 DNA reads TGCGCCAGCAGCTTGGACAGGGGAGAGGCTAATGAAAAACTGTTTTTT. The chain joins TRBV5-1 to TRBJ1-4; 7 nucleotides match TRBD1. There are 16 residues in the CDR3. CDR1 and CDR2 from the germline V gene are SGHRS and YFSETQ. Trimming removed 0 bases from V and 3 bases from J; junction bases left unmatched: 5. Drawing the rest from reference TRBV5-1 and TRBJ1-4, the complete variable domain is KAGVTQTPRYLIKTRGQQVTLSCSPISGHRSVSWYQQTPGQGLQFLFEYFSETQRNKGNFPGRFSGRQFSNSRSEMNVSTLELGDSALYLCASSLDRGEANEKLFFGSGTQLSVL.

This clonotype was recorded a few times. V gene TRBV29-1 combines with J gene TRBJ1-2; no clear D. Germline assignment: CDR1 SQVTM and CDR2 ANQGSEA. This CDR3 comprises 12 residues. Trimming removed 4 bases at V and 2 bases at J, with 8 bases between. The CDR3 loop is CSVAGRNYGYTF. In DNA form, the CDR3 reads TGCAGCGTTGCCGGAAGGAACTATGGCTACACCTTC.

This clonotype was counted between two and nine times. The chain is built from TRBV10-3 and TRBJ1-3; tentatively, D is TRBD1 (6 bases). CDR1 is ENHRY and CDR2 is SYGVKD in the germline V gene. The V end was cut by 11 bases, the J end by 0 bases, with 11 bases between. There are 13 residues in the CDR3. The CDR3 DNA reads as TGTGCCGTCGGACAGTTCTCTGGAAACACCATATATTTT. This encodes CAVGQFSGNTIYF.

This clonotype occurred many times. This chain connects TRBV5-1 to TRBJ1-1; D perhaps matches TRBD1 (5 bases). Germline V gene sequence: CDR1 SGHRS, CDR2 YFSETQ. The CDR3 has 13 amino acids. V was trimmed by 4 bases and J by 3 bases, leaving 10 bases between them. The CDR3 sequence: CASSRGMDTEAFF. CDR3 in DNA: TGCGCCAGCAGCCGGGGGATGGACACTGAAGCTTTCTTT.

This clonotype was seen more than once but under ten times. The chain links TRBV6-1 to TRBJ1-3; D is ambiguous. The germline V gene has CDR1 MNHNS and CDR2 SASEGT. The length of the CDR3 is 13 residues. The V and J ends lost 7 bases and 0 bases respectively, with 7 bases between them. The CDR3 sequence: CASTESSGNTIYF. Written as DNA, the CDR3 is TGTGCCAGCACCGAGAGCTCTGGAAACACCATATATTTT.

In its sample, this clonotype was seen many times. The gene calls are TRBV27 and TRBJ2-7; D perhaps matches TRBD1 (7 bases). V was trimmed by 6 bases and J by 4 bases, leaving 19 bases between them. Germline V lookup: CDR1 MNHEY, CDR2 SMNVEV (reference sequence). CDR3 length: 15 amino acids. The CDR3: CASRSRAAGGYEQYF. The CDR3 DNA reads as TGTGCCAGCAGGTCCCGGGCGGCAGGGGGGTACGAGCAGTACTTC.

This clonotype was counted at least ten times. The chain couples TRBV28 to TRBJ1-1, with 8 positions matching TRBD1. The CDR3 sequence is 15 residues long. V gave up 3 bases and J gave up 0 bases; unmatched junction bases: 3. Germline V gives CDR1 MDHEN, CDR2 SYDVKM. The CDR3 sequence is CASSFSGGVNTEAFF. DNA for the CDR3: TGTGCCAGCAGTTTTTCAGGGGGCGTGAACACTGAAGCTTTCTTT.

Ten or more counts support this clonotype. The genes are TRBV6-1 and TRBJ2-5; 7 bases fit TRBD2. Germline V gives CDR1 MNHNS, CDR2 SASEGT. This CDR3 spans 12 amino acids. After removal of 4 bases from V and 13 bases from J, the junction contained 9 bases not matched to a gene. The CDR3, as DNA: TGTGCCAGCAGTGGGGCGCGGGAGTATCCGTACTTC. Protein: CASSGAREYPYF.

The table lists this clonotype with many counts. The chain employs TRBV18 and TRBJ1-2; D unresolved. The V gene's germline CDR1 is KGHSH and CDR2 LQKENI. The CDR3 is 13 residues long. The V and J ends lost 2 bases and 6 bases respectively, with 10 bases between them. In nucleotides, the CDR3 is TGTGCCAGCTCACCAGGCCTTAGTGATGGCTACACCTTC. It is translated as CASSPGLSDGYTF.

At least ten counts were recorded for this clonotype. V and J are TRBV5-1 and TRBJ2-1, with TRBD2 matching 7 bases. V lost 6 bases and J lost 1; bases outside the gene matches: 13. The CDR3 length is 17 residues. CDR1 is SGHRS, CDR2 YFSETQ, per germline. In nucleotides, the CDR3 is TGCGCCAGCACCTTTGCGGGGAGCGGGATATCCTACAATGAGCAGTTCTTC. It yields the protein CASTFAGSGISYNEQFF. Full variable domain (remainder filled in from reference TRBV5-1 and TRBJ2-1): KAGVTQTPRYLIKTRGQQVTLSCSPISGHRSVSWYQQTPGQGLQFLFEYFSETQRNKGNFPGRFSGRQFSNSRSEMNVSTLELGDSALYLCASTFAGSGISYNEQFFGPGTRLTVL.